A selection of T cell receptor beta chains follows, all from one sample in a study of long-term antiretroviral therapy in people with HIV. Produced via immunoSEQ multiplex PCR; TCRdb's table is partial and in-frame only. The table records about 19,000 clones, roughly 86% of them present only once. Sequencing used unsorted PBMCs, obtained 0.5 years after starting antiretroviral therapy. The receptors were gathered from a man between 35 and 55 years old with HIV. CDR3s include the opening cysteine and the closing phenylalanine or tryptophan. Fields, in order: D gene, clone size, J gene, V gene, CDR3 DNA, CDR3 protein. The D gene is left open where the match is weak. Where a row states a size, it is once, few, many or the class of an expanded clone; other rows omit it.

D: TRBD1; size: -; J: TRBJ1-1; V: TRBV10-3; DNA: TGTGCCATCAGTGGACAGGGTCGTAGTGAAGCTTTCTTT; CDR3: CAISGQGRSEAFF
D: -; size: -; J: TRBJ2-7; V: TRBV30; DNA: TGTGCCTGGAGTGGGGGAACCTACGAGCAGTACTTC; CDR3: CAWSGGTYEQYF
D: TRBD2; size: once; J: TRBJ2-1; V: TRBV7-3; DNA: TGTGCCAGCAGCTTTAGCGGGGTTTACAATGAGCAGTTCTTC; CDR3: CASSFSGVYNEQFF
D: -; size: once; J: TRBJ1-1; V: TRBV5-1; DNA: TGCGCCAGCAGCTTGGGGCAGGGGCCCACTGAAGCTTTCTTT; CDR3: CASSLGQGPTEAFF
D: TRBD2; size: once; J: TRBJ2-3; V: TRBV6-4; DNA: TGTGCCAGCAGTGAGAAGCGGGAGACAGATACGCAGTATTTT; CDR3: CASSEKRETDTQYF
D: -; size: -; J: TRBJ1-5; V: TRBV7-8; DNA: TGTGCCAGCAGCTTCAGCGGAGGCACATATAGCAATCAGCCCCAGCATTTT; CDR3: CASSFSGGTYSNQPQHF
D: -; size: -; J: TRBJ2-4; V: TRBV18; DNA: TGTGCCAGCTCACCCGGTGGAACCAACACCAAAAACATTCAGTACTTC; CDR3: CASSPGGTNTKNIQYF
D: -; size: -; J: TRBJ2-7; V: TRBV19; DNA: TGTGCCAGTAGCCCCGGTAGGACGGGTTACGAGCAGTACTTC; CDR3: CASSPGRTGYEQYF
D: TRBD1; size: -; J: TRBJ1-1; V: TRBV27; DNA: TGTGCCAGCAGTCCCACAGGGGGATTGTACACTGAAGCTTTCTTT; CDR3: CASSPTGGLYTEAFF
D: -; size: -; J: TRBJ1-1; V: TRBV11-1; DNA: TGTGCCAGCAGCTTAGATTCGGCATCAAACACTGAAGCTTTCTTT; CDR3: CASSLDSASNTEAFF
D: -; size: -; J: TRBJ1-4; V: TRBV10-3; DNA: TGTGCCATCAGTGACAGCCCAGGGTCAGGGTGGGTGTTTTTT; CDR3: CAISDSPGSGWVFF
D: -; size: -; J: TRBJ2-7; V: TRBV27; DNA: TGTGCCAGCAGTTTTACCGAAGCGTTCGACGAGCAGTACTTC; CDR3: CASSFTEAFDEQYF
D: -; size: once; J: TRBJ2-7; V: TRBV19; DNA: TGTGCCAGTAGTGAGGGGTACGAGCAGTACTTC; CDR3: CASSEGYEQYF
D: TRBD2; size: few; J: TRBJ2-7; V: TRBV7-6; DNA: TGTGCCAGCAGCCCTACTGGGGCGGGGGGCAACGAGCAGTACTTC; CDR3: CASSPTGAGGNEQYF
D: -; size: once; J: TRBJ2-5; V: TRBV30; DNA: TGTGCCTGGAATAAGTCCCCCCAAGAGACCCAGTACTTC; CDR3: CAWNKSPQETQYF
D: TRBD1; size: once; J: TRBJ2-3; V: TRBV27; DNA: TGTGCCAGCCGAGGGGGCCTTTCAGATACGCAGTATTTT; CDR3: CASRGGLSDTQYF
D: -; size: -; J: TRBJ2-7; V: TRBV18; DNA: TGTGCCAGCTCACACCGACAGCTCTACGAGCAGTACTTC; CDR3: CASSHRQLYEQYF
D: -; size: -; J: TRBJ2-2; V: TRBV10-1; DNA: TGCGCCAGTGGACAGCACAACACCGGGGAGCTGTTTTTT; CDR3: CASGQHNTGELFF
D: TRBD2; size: -; J: TRBJ2-2; V: TRBV11-2; DNA: TGTGCCAGCAGCCTTGGACTAGCGCCGAACACCGGGGAGCTGTTTTTT; CDR3: CASSLGLAPNTGELFF
D: TRBD2; size: -; J: TRBJ2-2; V: TRBV5-5; DNA: TGTGCCAGCAGCTTGGGACTAGCGGGAGGGCCAAACACCGGGGAGCTGTTTTTT; CDR3: CASSLGLAGGPNTGELFF
D: -; size: -; J: TRBJ1-1; V: TRBV2; DNA: TGTGCCAGCGGGGTTAGGGGCACTGAAGCTTTCTTT; CDR3: CASGVRGTEAFF
D: -; size: -; J: TRBJ2-1; V: TRBV7-2; DNA: TGTGCCAGCAGCTTAGACAGGGCGCCCTACAATGAGCAGTTCTTC; CDR3: CASSLDRAPYNEQFF
D: -; size: once; J: TRBJ1-3; V: TRBV6-6; DNA: TGTGCCAGCACCAAACAGGGATCTGGAAACACCATATATTTT; CDR3: CASTKQGSGNTIYF
D: TRBD1; size: -; J: TRBJ1-5; V: TRBV30; DNA: TGTGCCTGGAGTAGGACCAGGGGGCAGCCCCAGCATTTT; CDR3: CAWSRTRGQPQHF
D: -; size: -; J: TRBJ2-7; V: TRBV18; DNA: TGTGCCAGCTCACCAGGGACGTCGTGGCTGCAGAAGTCCTACGAGCAGTACTTC; CDR3: CASSPGTSWLQKSYEQYF
D: -; size: -; J: TRBJ2-2; V: TRBV9; DNA: TGTGCCAGCAGCGCGCAAAGGACAGCAAGCACCGGGGAGCTGTTTTTT; CDR3: CASSAQRTASTGELFF
D: TRBD2; size: -; J: TRBJ2-7; V: TRBV14; DNA: TGTGCCAGCAGCCACTACCTAGCGGGAGGGCCTTTCTACGAGCAGTACTTC; CDR3: CASSHYLAGGPFYEQYF
D: -; size: -; J: TRBJ1-6; V: TRBV7-2; DNA: TGTGCCAGCAGCTTAGCCGGGGGGTCGGTTAATAATTCACCCCTCCACTTT; CDR3: CASSLAGGSVNNSPLHF
D: -; size: -; J: TRBJ2-7; V: TRBV27; DNA: TGTGCCAGCAGTATCGGGACAACCTACGAGCAGTACTTC; CDR3: CASSIGTTYEQYF